The 7 T cell receptor beta chains reported below all come from one sample, sequenced in a study of glioma-infiltrating T cells after dendritic cell vaccination (dated by TCRdb to 2015 to 2016). The sample's time point, from its label and the paper: after dendritic cell vaccination, including at tumor progression/relapse. The receptor library was made with the immunoSEQ multiplex PCR assay. The immuneACCESS repertoire file appears here via TCRdb, limited to in-frame rearrangements. These files lack a portion of the clones; in checked studies, under half of the deficit traces to unresolved V genes, and the cause of the others is not known. Recorded for this sample are about 87,000 clones; under 85% of them occurred a single time. The ten largest clonotypes hold around 7% of the sample. The source was blood, collected after dendritic cell vaccination. Receptors were obtained from a human donor with glioblastoma.

This clone was counted between two and nine times. V usage is TRBV6-4 and J usage is TRBJ1-2; TRBD1 aligns across 8 bases. The ends lost 2 bases at V and 8 bases at J; junction bases unmatched: 7. This CDR3 comprises 14 residues. Germline-derived CDR1 and CDR2 are MRHNA and SNTAGT. CDR3 sequence (DNA): TGTGCCAGCAGTGACGATTCGACAGGGGAAGGCTACACCTTC. It is translated as CASSDDSTGEGYTF.

The chain recombines TRBV29-1 with TRBJ1-1, with D unresolved. Germline loops: CDR1 SQVTM, CDR2 ANQGSEA. The CDR3 covers 13 residues. Trimming removed 1 base from V and 3 bases from J, with 9 bases in between. DNA of the CDR3: TGCAGCGTTGAAGTTCTAGAGGACACTGAAGCTTTCTTT. Translation gives CSVEVLEDTEAFF.

V gene TRBV2 combines with J gene TRBJ2-3, with 9 bases fitting TRBD2. CDR3 length: 14 amino acids. CDR1 is SNHLY, CDR2 FYNNEI, per germline. With V trimmed by 7 bases and J by 5 bases, 7 bases remained unmatched. DNA of the CDR3: TGTGCCAGCATGAGGCGGGGGGGGGTAGATACGCAGTATTTT. It specifies CASMRRGGVDTQYF. Filled out from reference TRBV2 and TRBJ2-3, the complete variable domain reads EPEVTQTPSHQVTQMGQEVILRCVPISNHLYFYWYRQILGQKVEFLVSFYNNEISEKSEIFDDQFSVERPDGSNFTLKIRSTKLEDSAMYFCASMRRGGVDTQYFGPGTRLTVL.

In this sample, this clone turned up a few times. The rearrangement links TRBV2 to TRBJ2-1; 13 bases match TRBD2. The CDR3 extends over 12 amino acids. The V gene's germline CDR1 is SNHLY and CDR2 FYNNEI. V gave up 5 bases and J gave up 16 bases; unmatched junction bases: 5. CDR3 DNA sequence: TGTGCCAGCAGTCTACTAGCGGGGGGGCCATTCTTC. As protein: CASSLLAGGPFF. Together with reference TRBV2 and TRBJ2-1, the CDR3 gives the full variable domain: EPEVTQTPSHQVTQMGQEVILRCVPISNHLYFYWYRQILGQKVEFLVSFYNNEISEKSEIFDDQFSVERPDGSNFTLKIRSTKLEDSAMYFCASSLLAGGPFFGPGTRLTVL.

The genes are TRBV2 and TRBJ1-2; 8 bases align to TRBD1. With 3 bases clipped from V and 2 bases from J, the junction kept 2 bases outside the gene matches. This CDR3 is built from 14 residues. Germline CDR1 is SNHLY and CDR2 is FYNNEI. CDR3 region: CASSEDRANYGYTF. As DNA, the CDR3 is TGTGCCAGCAGTGAGGACAGGGCGAACTATGGCTACACCTTC.

This chain connects TRBV27 to TRBJ2-1; TRBD2 matches at 12 bases. The CDR3 spans 16 residues. Losses at the gene ends were 8 bases for V and 7 bases for J; bases not matched to a gene: 12. The germline gives CDR1 MNHEY, CDR2 SMNVEV (reference sequence). CDR3 residues: CASGTVTSGGVNEQFF. CDR3 coding DNA: TGTGCCAGCGGAACAGTGACTAGCGGGGGTGTGAATGAGCAGTTCTTC.

V and J are TRBV9 and TRBJ1-6, with D perhaps TRBD1 (5 bases). The CDR3 is 14 amino acids. V was cut by 2 bases and J by 7 bases, with 10 bases left in between. Germline CDR1 SGDLS, CDR2 YYNGEE. In nucleotides, the CDR3 is TGTGCCAGCAGCGTCGGGACTGCGAATTCACCCCTCCACTTT. This gives the protein CASSVGTANSPLHF.